A single T cell receptor (beta chain) is shown here with its context. Its antigen remains unknown. The PCR had 60 Vbeta and 13 Jbeta primers. The assay was immunoSEQ multiplex PCR, and TCRdb's table has in-frame clones only and misses some. The data show about 130,000 clones, about three quarters seen once. Germline V gene data show CDR1 as SQVTM and CDR2 as ANQGSEA. V was cut by 5 bases and J by 2 bases, with 15 bases left in between. The CDR3 totals 14 residues. This specimen comes from a study of cytomegalovirus exposure and HLA in healthy donors. Overall study results and limits: It emerged from a later analysis that several of the most significant clusters appeared to be linked to common viral pathogens. The listing of 150 to 200 TCR beta chains classed them as cytomegalovirus-associated.

J is TRBJ1-1 and V is TRBV29-1, with D possibly TRBD1 on 5 matching bases. Sample: PBMCs. The sequence derives from a woman aged 55 to 70 in good health and CMV-seropositive. The CDR3 sequence is CSVLPGGGNTEAFF. CDR3 sequence (DNA): TGCAGCGTTCTCCCGGGGGGAGGCAACACTGAAGCTTTCTTT.